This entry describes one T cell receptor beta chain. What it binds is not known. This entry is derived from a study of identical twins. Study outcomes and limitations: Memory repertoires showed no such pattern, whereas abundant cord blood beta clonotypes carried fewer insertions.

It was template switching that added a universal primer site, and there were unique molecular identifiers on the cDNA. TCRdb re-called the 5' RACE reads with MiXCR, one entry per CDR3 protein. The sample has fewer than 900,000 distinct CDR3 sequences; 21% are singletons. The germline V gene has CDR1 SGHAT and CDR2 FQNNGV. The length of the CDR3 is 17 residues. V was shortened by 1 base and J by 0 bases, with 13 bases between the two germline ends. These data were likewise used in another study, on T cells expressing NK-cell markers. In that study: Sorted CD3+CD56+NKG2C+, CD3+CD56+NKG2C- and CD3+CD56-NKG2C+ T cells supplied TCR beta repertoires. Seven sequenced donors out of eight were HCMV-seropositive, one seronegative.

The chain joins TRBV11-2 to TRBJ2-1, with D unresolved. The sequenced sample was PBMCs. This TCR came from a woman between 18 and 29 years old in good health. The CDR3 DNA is TGTGCCAGCAGCTTAGGTCGATACACCAACTCCTACAATGAGCAGTTCTTC. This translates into CASSLGRYTNSYNEQFF.